Shown below are 21 T cell receptor beta chains from a single sample sequenced in a study of blood T cell repertoires in COVID-19. Assay: immunoSEQ multiplex PCR; the TCRdb copy retains only in-frame clones and omits some. The table has roughly 90,000 clones, approximately 86% seen once; the top ten hold 2.5% to 3.5%. Sample: peripheral blood. These receptors originate from a woman of 80 years or more with COVID-19, enrolled during active disease.

This clone was counted a single time. The chain is built from TRBV21-1 and TRBJ1-5; the D call TRBD1 from the table was never checked on the DNA. TRBV21-1 is classified as a pseudogene. The CDR3 extends over 17 amino acids. CDR3 amino acids: CASSKATSGKNNQPQHF. For the CDR3, the DNA is TGTGCCAGCAGCAAAGCGACTTCAGGGAAGAACAATCAGCCCCAGCATTTT.

A few counts support this clone. The chain employs TRBV29-1 and TRBJ2-3; 10 bases align to TRBD2. Trimming at V came to 4 bases and at J to 4 bases, leaving 8 bases not matched to a gene. Germline V lookup: CDR1 SQVTM, CDR2 ANQGSEA. The CDR3 is made up of 15 amino acids. CDR3 nucleotides: TGCAGCGTTGTGGCTAGCGGGAGTTGGGCAGATACGCAGTATTTT. It yields the protein CSVVASGSWADTQYF.

This rearrangement joins TRBV5-5 to TRBJ2-3; TRBD1 aligns across 7 bases. The CDR3 extends over 14 amino acids. J lost 5 bases, V lost 4 bases, and 7 bases had no gene match. The V gene's germline CDR1 is SGHKS and CDR2 YYEKEE (reference sequence). The CDR3 DNA follows: TGTGCCAGCAGCCTTTCCACAGGGGAAGATACGCAGTATTTT. Residues: CASSLSTGEDTQYF.

J is TRBJ2-7 and V is TRBV27; 9 bases match TRBD1. The CDR3 is 15 amino acids. CDR1 is MNHEY and CDR2 is SMNVEV in the germline V gene (reference sequence). V was pared by 6 bases and J by 4 bases, with 10 bases of the junction left unmatched. The CDR3, as DNA: TGTGCCAGCAGCCCTTATCCGGGACAGGGTTACGAGCAGTACTTC. The encoded protein is CASSPYPGQGYEQYF.

The gene calls are TRBV2 and TRBJ2-7; 8 bases line up with TRBD1. Germline CDR1 reads SNHLY; CDR2 reads FYNNEI. This CDR3 has 15 amino acids. Trimming at V came to 6 bases and at J to 0 bases, leaving 7 bases not matched to a gene. CDR3 in DNA: TGTGCCAGCAGAGTTGGACAGGGTTACTCCTACGAGCAGTACTTC. Its translation is CASRVGQGYSYEQYF.

The chain links TRBV9 to TRBJ2-3, with D possibly being TRBD1 (8 bases). Germline values: CDR1 SGDLS, CDR2 YYNGEE. This CDR3 comprises 18 residues. Trimming removed 3 bases from V and 3 bases from J, with 23 bases in between. Here the CDR3 reads CASSAQWGAGDRTDTQYF. CDR3 DNA: TGTGCCAGCAGCGCCCAGTGGGGGGCGGGGGACAGGACAGATACGCAGTATTTT.

This clone was recorded a few times. The chain is built from TRBV2 and TRBJ1-5; D unresolved. CDR3 length: 13 amino acids. CDR1 SNHLY and CDR2 FYNNEI come from the germline V gene. V was trimmed by 6 bases and J by 5 bases, leaving 11 bases between them. DNA of the CDR3: TGTGCCAGCAGGAGGGCTTGGGATCAGCCCCAGCATTTT. This codes for CASRRAWDQPQHF.

This clone was seen a few times. The V and J genes are TRBV28 and TRBJ1-1; D may be TRBD1 (6 bases). Germline lookup yields CDR1 MDHEN and CDR2 SYDVKM. This CDR3 spans 16 amino acids. Deletions cut 6 bases from V and 0 bases from J, with 17 bases between. In DNA, the CDR3 is TGTGCCAGCAGCGCACAGGGCCCTACAATGAACACTGAAGCTTTCTTT. This codes for CASSAQGPTMNTEAFF.

The chain employs TRBV5-1 and TRBJ2-4; D might be TRBD1 (6 bases). Germline V gene lookup returns CDR1 SGHRS and CDR2 YFSETQ. With 0 bases removed from V and 8 bases from J, the gap between germline ends came to 9 bases. This CDR3 region has 13 residues. In DNA form, the CDR3 reads TGCGCCAGCAGCTTGGAGGGGGTTGACATTCAGTACTTC. Translating gives CASSLEGVDIQYF. The full variable domain, with the rest looked up from reference TRBV5-1 and TRBJ2-4, is KAGVTQTPRYLIKTRGQQVTLSCSPISGHRSVSWYQQTPGQGLQFLFEYFSETQRNKGNFPGRFSGRQFSNSRSEMNVSTLELGDSALYLCASSLEGVDIQYFGAGTRLSVL.

The gene calls are TRBV18 and TRBJ2-1; D not resolved. The germline V gene has CDR1 KGHSH and CDR2 LQKENI. The CDR3 runs 14 residues. The V end was cut by 5 bases, the J end by 7 bases, with 15 bases between. CDR3 loop: CASSVGLDENEQFF. CDR3 bases: TGTGCCAGCTCAGTTGGCCTAGATGAGAATGAGCAGTTCTTC.

This clone was seen only once. This chain joins TRBV7-8 and TRBJ1-4; D not resolved. The V end was cut by 1 base, the J end by 7 bases, with 7 bases between. CDR3 size: 13 residues. Germline V gene lookup returns CDR1 SGHVS and CDR2 FQNEAQ. For the CDR3, the DNA is TGTGCCAGCAGCTTAGTTCGGGTTGAAAAACTGTTTTTT. It yields the protein CASSLVRVEKLFF. Supplemented by reference TRBV7-8 and TRBJ1-4, the full variable domain reads GAGVSQSPRYKVAKRGQDVALRCDPISGHVSLFWYQQALGQGPEFLTYFQNEAQLDKSGLPSDRFFAERPEGSVSTLKIQRTQQEDSAVYLCASSLVRVEKLFFGSGTQLSVL.

The chain joins TRBV15 to TRBJ1-5; 9 positions agree with TRBD1. With V trimmed by 3 bases and J by 6 bases, 9 bases remained unmatched. This CDR3 is 16 amino acids long. Germline-derived CDR1 and CDR2 are LNHNV and YYDKDF (reference sequence). This chain's CDR3 is CATSRVGQGIGQPQHF. The CDR3 DNA is TGTGCCACCAGCAGGGTGGGACAGGGAATTGGTCAGCCCCAGCATTTT.

This clone was picked up a small number of times. The rearrangement joins TRBV7-9 to TRBJ2-7; 7 positions match TRBD2. The J segment lost 1 base and the V segment lost 6 bases, leaving 9 bases of the junction unmatched. The CDR3 length is 15 residues. Germline V gene lookup returns CDR1 SEHNR and CDR2 FQNEAQ (reference sequence). As DNA, the CDR3 is TGTGCCAGCAGTTATGCCAGCGGGACTTCCTACGAGCAGTACTTC. It yields the protein CASSYASGTSYEQYF.

The chain uses TRBV30 and TRBJ1-2, with TRBD1 matching 9 bases. This CDR3 contains 14 residues. In germline, CDR1 is GTSNPN, CDR2 SVGIG (reference sequence). The trim removed 3 bases at V and 4 bases at J, leaving 6 bases unmatched. In DNA, the CDR3 is TGTGCCTGGAGCAAGGACAGGGGCGGCTATGGCTACACCTTC. This gives the protein CAWSKDRGGYGYTF.

This chain uses TRBV5-1 with TRBJ1-1; 8 nucleotides line up with TRBD1. The V gene's germline CDR1 is SGHRS and CDR2 YFSETQ. With 0 bases clipped from V and 3 bases from J, the junction kept 10 bases outside the gene matches. The CDR3 totals 17 residues. In DNA, the CDR3 is TGCGCCAGCAGCTTGGGGTTAAGGACAGGGAAGGACACTGAAGCTTTCTTT. It encodes CASSLGLRTGKDTEAFF.

The chain carries TRBV7-6 and TRBJ1-5; 7 nucleotides line up with TRBD1. The CDR3 extends over 15 amino acids. Germline lookup yields CDR1 SGHVS and CDR2 FNYEAQ. V trimming: 5 bases; J trimming: 0 bases; junction bases outside the gene matches: 4. In DNA form, the CDR3 reads TGTGCCAGCAGCCTCCGGACAGGTAGCAATCAGCCCCAGCATTTT. Translation: CASSLRTGSNQPQHF.

This clone showed up just a few times. V and J are TRBV19 and TRBJ1-1; TRBD1 matches 7 bases. Germline values: CDR1 LNHDA, CDR2 SQIVND (reference sequence). This CDR3 is built from 14 residues. V shed 6 bases and J 0 bases; nucleotides not matched to a gene: 4. CDR3 bases: TGTGCCAGTAGACCACAGGGGATGAACACTGAAGCTTTCTTT. Translation: CASRPQGMNTEAFF.

The rearrangement joins TRBV30 to TRBJ1-6; 7 bases fit TRBD1. The trim removed 3 bases at V and 8 bases at J, leaving 7 bases unmatched. This CDR3 spans 14 amino acids. Germline lookup yields CDR1 GTSNPN and CDR2 SVGIG (reference sequence). CDR3 nucleotides: TGTGCCTGGAGAGTCAGGGGGAATGATTCACCCCTCCACTTT. Encoded protein: CAWRVRGNDSPLHF.

This sequence joins TRBV19 and TRBJ1-5; the D gene is possibly TRBD1 (5 bases). Germline CDR1 is LNHDA and CDR2 is SQIVND (reference sequence). There are 15 residues in the CDR3. Trimming took off 9 bases at V and 0 bases at J, with 15 bases between the two ends. The CDR3 nucleotides read TGTGCCAGCCTACCCCCGGGGGATAGCAATCAGCCCCAGCATTTT. Its translation is CASLPPGDSNQPQHF. Based on the CDR3 plus reference TRBV19 and TRBJ1-5, the full variable domain is DGGITQSPKYLFRKEGQNVTLSCEQNLNHDAMYWYRQDPGQGLRLIYYSQIVNDFQKGDIAEGYSVSREKKESFPLTVTSAQKNPTAFYLCASLPPGDSNQPQHFGDGTRLSIL.

The chain uses TRBV7-3 and TRBJ1-6; D is uncertain. Trimming shortened V by 5 bases and J by 9 bases, and 17 bases separated the two germline ends. The CDR3 sequence is 15 residues long. Germline lookup yields CDR1 SGHTA and CDR2 FQGTGA. The CDR3 nucleotides read TGTGCCAGCAGCCTATATCACCCCACCCTTTCACCCCTCCACTTT. Its translation: CASSLYHPTLSPLHF.

This chain links TRBV3-1 (or the pseudogene TRBV3-2) with TRBJ1-2; D is uncertain. This CDR3 is 12 amino acids long. The V gene's germline CDR1 is LGHDT and CDR2 YNNKEL (reference sequence). The V gene lost 2 bases and the J gene lost 3 bases, with 4 bases spanning the gap. This CDR3 reads CASSQRDYGYTF. Written as DNA, the CDR3 is TGTGCCAGCAGCCAAAGAGACTATGGCTACACCTTC.